Listed here are 5 T cell receptor beta chains from one sample, sequenced in a study of cytomegalovirus exposure and HLA in healthy donors. The protocol was immunoSEQ multiplex PCR, while the TCRdb copy is restricted to in-frame clones and leaves out a portion. The data hold about 200,000 clones, with roughly 88% observed a single time. The sample was PBMCs. These receptors all stem from a woman aged 30 to 39 in good health and CMV-seropositive.

The rearrangement links TRBV30 to TRBJ1-1, with TRBD1 as a possible D gene (5 bases). The V gene's germline CDR1 is GTSNPN and CDR2 SVGIG (reference sequence). V was shortened by 5 bases and J by 7 bases, with 14 bases between the two germline ends. The CDR3 contains 12 residues. DNA of the CDR3: TGTGCCTGGGCCCACAGGAAAGTTGAAGCTTTCTTT. Translation gives CAWAHRKVEAFF.

This clone was detected a few times. The chain recombines TRBV11-3 with TRBJ2-7; perhaps TRBD2 as D (6 bases). CDR1 is SGHNT, CDR2 YENEEA, per germline. V lost 5 bases, J lost 6 bases, and 14 bases lay in between. The CDR3 runs to 13 residues. The CDR3 here is CASSPPGRSEQYF. CDR3 in DNA: TGTGCCAGCAGCCCACCGGGGAGGAGCGAGCAGTACTTC.

V gene TRBV7-2 combines with J gene TRBJ2-7; 9 bases are shared with TRBD2. Germline assignment: CDR1 SGHTA and CDR2 FQGNSA. Trimming at V came to 8 bases and at J to 3 bases, leaving 11 bases not matched to a gene. This CDR3 has 15 amino acids. The CDR3 loop reads CASALGSGSLYEQYF. The CDR3 region has the DNA TGTGCCAGCGCGCTTGGTAGCGGGAGCCTCTACGAGCAGTACTTC.

V is TRBV10-2 and J is TRBJ2-7; TRBD1 agrees at 9 bases. The CDR3 loop spans 14 amino acids. CDR1 WSHSY and CDR2 SAAADI come from the germline V gene. V was clipped by 6 bases and J by 9 bases; unmatched bases: 12. As DNA, the CDR3 is TGCGCCAGCAGGGGGACAGGGCCCATGGTTGGGCAGTACTTC. Protein product: CASRGTGPMVGQYF.

The CDR3 sequence: CASSVVQGYNEQFF. In DNA form, the CDR3 reads TGTGCCAGCAGCGTAGTGCAGGGGTACAATGAGCAGTTCTTC. The rearrangement uses TRBV9 and TRBJ2-1; D is possibly TRBD1 (6 bases). V was cut by 0 bases and J by 4 bases, with 8 bases left in between. This CDR3 is built from 14 residues. The germline V gene encodes CDR1 SGDLS and CDR2 YYNGEE.